Listed below are T cell receptor beta chains from one sample, sequenced in a study of blood T cell repertoires in COVID-19. Sequenced by immunoSEQ multiplex PCR; TCRdb stores in-frame clones only, minus some. In the table there are some 80,000 clones, approximately 90% of which are singletons. Sequenced: peripheral blood. These receptors originate from a human donor in a cohort sampled during active COVID-19. The CDR3 runs from the conserved cysteine through the conserved F or W. Each record gives: D gene, V gene, clone size, J gene, CDR3 DNA, CDR3 protein. The D gene is left open where the match is weak. Size tells how often a clone was seen (once, few, many) or the class of an expanded clone, and some rows leave it out.

>.|TRBV11-2|.|TRBJ1-4
TGTGCCAGCAGCTTAGTGCGGGGCGAAGGAACTAATGAAAAACTGTTTTTT
CASSLVRGEGTNEKLFF
>.|TRBV24-1|.|TRBJ2-5
TGTGCCACCAGTGAGACTAGTAAAGAGACCCAGTACTTC
CATSETSKETQYF
>.|TRBV20-1|once|TRBJ2-5
TGCAGTGCTAGTATGACAGGACAAGAGACCCAGTACTTC
CSASMTGQETQYF
>.|TRBV11-3|.|TRBJ2-7
TGTGCCAGCAGCTTACCCGGGAGCTACGAGCAGTACTTC
CASSLPGSYEQYF
>.|TRBV5-6|.|TRBJ2-6
TGTGCCAGCAAGCTTTTGACTTTTAACTCTGGGGCCAACGTCCTGACTTTC
CASKLLTFNSGANVLTF
>.|TRBV12-5|.|TRBJ1-2
TGTGCTAGTGGTTTGCCAGGACACCTCTATGGCTACACCTTC
CASGLPGHLYGYTF
>.|TRBV28|.|TRBJ2-2
TGTGCCAGCATGAGGAGCGGGGAGCTGTTTTTT
CASMRSGELFF
>TRBD2|TRBV7-2|.|TRBJ2-2
TGTGCCAGCAGCTTAGGCGGGAGGGCCGCCACCGGGGAGCTGTTTTTT
CASSLGGRAATGELFF
>TRBD1|TRBV29-1|.|TRBJ1-3
TGCAGCGTTGAAGGGGACAGGTCTGGAAACACCATATATTTT
CSVEGDRSGNTIYF
>TRBD1|TRBV5-5|.|TRBJ2-5
TGTGCCAGCAGCTTGGGGGCGGGCACAGGGGGATCAGAGACCCAGTACTTC
CASSLGAGTGGSETQYF
>.|TRBV9|.|TRBJ2-1
TGTGCCAGCAGCGTAGGTCAGGGCGACAATGAGCAGTTCTTC
CASSVGQGDNEQFF
>.|TRBV18|.|TRBJ2-3
TGTGCCAGCTCACCACCCGGGAAGCGGAGCTCTTTTCGAGGGAATACGCAGTATTTT
CASSPPGKRSSFRGNTQYF
>TRBD1|TRBV5-6|.|TRBJ1-2
TGTGCCAGCAGCGATTCCGGGACAGGGTTTGGGTATGGCTACACCTTC
CASSDSGTGFGYGYTF
>.|TRBV23-1|.|TRBJ2-7
TGCGCCAGCAGTCCCCCGCGCCGACAACGAACCTCCTACGAGCAGTACTTC
CASSPPRRQRTSYEQYF
>.|TRBV4-1|.|TRBJ1-5
TGCGCCAGCAGCCCACTCGAGGGAGATCGCAGCAATCAGCCCCAGCATTTT
CASSPLEGDRSNQPQHF
>TRBD2|TRBV5-1|.|TRBJ2-5
TGCGCCAGCAGCATGACTAGCTTAGGAGAGACCCAGTACTTC
CASSMTSLGETQYF
>.|TRBV6-5|.|TRBJ1-2
TGTGCCAGTTACGCGCTCGGTAACGTCTATGGCTACACCTTC
CASYALGNVYGYTF
>.|TRBV5-4|.|TRBJ2-3
TGTGCCAGCAGCTTGGCCAATTTAGATACGCAGTATTTT
CASSLANLDTQYF
>.|TRBV18|.|TRBJ1-2
TGTGCCAGCTCACCGAACCGGGACATCGGCTATGGCTACACCTTC
CASSPNRDIGYGYTF
>TRBD2|TRBV6-2/TRBV6-3|.|TRBJ2-7
TGTGCCAGCAGTTACGGATGGACTAGCGGACCCGAGCAGTACTTC
CASSYGWTSGPEQYF
>TRBD1|TRBV19|.|TRBJ1-2
TGTGCCAGTAGTTCCTCCGGGACAGGCGACTATGGCTACACCTTC
CASSSSGTGDYGYTF
>.|TRBV7-2|.|TRBJ1-2
TGTGCCAGCAGCTTAGAACGGGTTTCCTATGGCTACACCTTC
CASSLERVSYGYTF
>TRBD1|TRBV18|.|TRBJ1-1
TGTGCCAGCTCACCTATGACAGGGAGAGGCACTGAAGCTTTCTTT
CASSPMTGRGTEAFF
>TRBD1|TRBV18|.|TRBJ2-2
TGTGCCAGCTCACCGGGACAGATTAACACCGGGGAGCTGTTTTTT
CASSPGQINTGELFF
>TRBD1|TRBV28|.|TRBJ1-2
TGTGCCAGCAGTTCCGCTGGGACAGGGAACTATGGCTACACCTTC
CASSSAGTGNYGYTF
>TRBD2|TRBV7-3|.|TRBJ2-7
TGTGCCAGCAGCTTGACGGGAGGGCCCAACGAGCAGTACTTC
CASSLTGGPNEQYF